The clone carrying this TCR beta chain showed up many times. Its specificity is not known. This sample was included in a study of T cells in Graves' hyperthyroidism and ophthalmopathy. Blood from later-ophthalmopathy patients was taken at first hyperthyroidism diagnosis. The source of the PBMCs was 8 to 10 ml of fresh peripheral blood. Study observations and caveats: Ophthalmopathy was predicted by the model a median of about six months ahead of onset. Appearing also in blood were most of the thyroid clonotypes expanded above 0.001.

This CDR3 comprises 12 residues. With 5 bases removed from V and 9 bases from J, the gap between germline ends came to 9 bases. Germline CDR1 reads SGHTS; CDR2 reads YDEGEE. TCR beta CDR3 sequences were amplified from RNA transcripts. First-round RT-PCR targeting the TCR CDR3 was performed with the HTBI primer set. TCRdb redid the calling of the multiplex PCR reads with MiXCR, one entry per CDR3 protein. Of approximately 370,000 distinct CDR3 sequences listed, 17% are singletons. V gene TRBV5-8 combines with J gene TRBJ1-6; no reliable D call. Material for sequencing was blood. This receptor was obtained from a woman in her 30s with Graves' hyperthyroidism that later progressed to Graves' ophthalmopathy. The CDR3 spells CASRFEVSPLHF. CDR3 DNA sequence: TGTGCCAGCAGGTTTGAGGTTTCACCCCTCCACTTT.